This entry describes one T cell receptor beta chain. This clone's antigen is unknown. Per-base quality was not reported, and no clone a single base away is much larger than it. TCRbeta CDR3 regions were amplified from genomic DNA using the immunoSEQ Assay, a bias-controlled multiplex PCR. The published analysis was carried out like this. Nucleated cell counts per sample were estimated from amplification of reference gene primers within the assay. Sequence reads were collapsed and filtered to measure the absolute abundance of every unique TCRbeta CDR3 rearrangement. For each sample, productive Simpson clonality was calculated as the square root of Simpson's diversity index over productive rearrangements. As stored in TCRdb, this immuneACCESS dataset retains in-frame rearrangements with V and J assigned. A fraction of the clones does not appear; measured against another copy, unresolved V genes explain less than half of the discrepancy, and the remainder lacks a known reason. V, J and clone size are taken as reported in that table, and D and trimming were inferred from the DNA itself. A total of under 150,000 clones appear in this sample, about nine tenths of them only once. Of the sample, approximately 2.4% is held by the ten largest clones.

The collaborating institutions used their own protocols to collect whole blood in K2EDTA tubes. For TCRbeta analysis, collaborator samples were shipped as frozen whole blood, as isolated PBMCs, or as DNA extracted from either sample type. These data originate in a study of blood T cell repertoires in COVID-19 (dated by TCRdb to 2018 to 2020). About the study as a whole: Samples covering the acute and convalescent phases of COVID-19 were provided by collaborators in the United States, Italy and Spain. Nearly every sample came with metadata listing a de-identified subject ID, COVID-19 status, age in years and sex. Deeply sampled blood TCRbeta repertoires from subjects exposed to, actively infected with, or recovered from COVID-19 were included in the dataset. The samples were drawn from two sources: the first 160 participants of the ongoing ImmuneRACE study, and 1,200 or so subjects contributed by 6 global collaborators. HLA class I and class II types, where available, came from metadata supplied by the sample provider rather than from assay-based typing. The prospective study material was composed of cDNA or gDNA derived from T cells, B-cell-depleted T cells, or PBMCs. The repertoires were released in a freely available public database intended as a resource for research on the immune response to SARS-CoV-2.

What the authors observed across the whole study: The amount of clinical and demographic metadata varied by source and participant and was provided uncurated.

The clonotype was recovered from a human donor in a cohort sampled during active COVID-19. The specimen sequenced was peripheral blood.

The nucleotide sequence is given as TGTGCCATCAGTGAGTCCCTGGGAACAGGGGGCTTCTTACCTGGAAACACCATATATTTT. The encoded protein is CAISESLGTGGFLPGNTIYF. This sequence uses TRBV10-3 and TRBJ1-3; TRBD1 matches 9 bases in the middle. The CDR3 starts with the cysteine, ends with the phenylalanine, and has 20 residues. Only CDR3 DNA remains: 60 bases, in frame from the first base. Germline trimming amounts to 0 bases on V and 2 bases on J, with 14 as the count of junction bases outside the gene matches. For CDR1 and CDR2, the germline V gene lists ENHRY and SYGVKD.